These T cell receptor beta chains were read from a single sample in a study of shared clonotypes between healthy human individuals. Method: immunoSEQ multiplex PCR; TCRdb's copy keeps in-frame clones and lacks some. The repertoire holds under 2,000,000 clones, with roughly 95% as singletons. The sequencing input was naive CD8+ T cells sorted from blood. The receptors were gathered from a man aged 18 to 29 in good health. Both conserved end residues are trimmed from each CDR3.

j_call v_call cdr3_aa
TRBJ2-3 TRBV7-2 ASSVQGSGGYTDTQY
TRBJ1-5 TRBV6-1 ASSELGQEKYSNQPQH
TRBJ1-2 TRBV9 ASSVMEGAGVYGYT
TRBJ2-1 TRBV7-8 ASSLAVWGGSQYNEQF
TRBJ1-2 TRBV7-9 ASNLQDRPFSYT
TRBJ2-2 TRBV7-9 AGTSGGSDTGELF
TRBJ2-7 TRBV27 ASSSLLGPPGEQY
TRBJ2-2 TRBV9 ASSRSEANTGELF
TRBJ2-5 TRBV7-8 ASSLLVKPSGQETQY
TRBJ1-4 TRBV27 ASSLSGTNEKLF
TRBJ2-3 TRBV30 AWSSPDTQY
TRBJ2-7 TRBV28 ATLTRDRGLQQY
TRBJ1-5 TRBV7-9 ASSLGGHPAQH
TRBJ2-5 TRBV6-5 ASSYGGETQY
TRBJ1-1 TRBV6-5 ASSYSGDLMNTEAF
TRBJ2-7 TRBV7-9 ASSSQASYEQY
TRBJ2-5 TRBV9 ASSAPGTGSETQY